A single sample is the source of the 14 T cell receptor beta chains below, sequenced in a study of T cell repertoires in cytomegalovirus infection. One entry per CDR3 protein results from TCRdb running MiXCR on the reads. Altogether 50,000 to 60,000 distinct CDR3 sequences are present, around 20% being singletons, with the ten largest covering around four fifths. These receptors are not linked to any known antigen. This material consisted of CD8+ T cells from cultured PBMCs, taken from culture after CMV antigen stimulation. The receptors stem from a human donor in good health (CMV status not recorded). Some clones in this sample may be carry-over from other donors' samples.

This chain uses TRBV23-1 with TRBJ2-2, with D perhaps TRBD1 (6 bases). TRBV23-1 is labeled an ORF, and its function is uncertain. The CDR3 runs to 14 residues. Trimming took off 3 bases at V and 6 bases at J, with 11 bases between the two ends. CDR3 bases: TGCGCCAGCAGTCACATAACAGGGTCCGGGGAGCTGTTTTTT. As protein: CASSHITGSGELFF.

V and J are TRBV7-9 and TRBJ2-3; tentatively, D is TRBD1 (5 bases). Germline V gene sequence: CDR1 SEHNR, CDR2 FQNEAQ (reference sequence). The ends were cut back, 3 bases at V and 4 bases at J, with 20 bases in the middle. The CDR3 runs to 17 residues. CDR3 in amino acids: CASSFRTPQGTADTQYF. CDR3 sequence (DNA): TGTGCCAGCAGCTTCAGGACACCCCAGGGAACGGCAGATACGCAGTATTTT.

This sequence joins TRBV7-2 and TRBJ1-6; weak D call: TRBD1 (5 bases). CDR3 length: 17 amino acids. Germline V lookup: CDR1 SGHTA, CDR2 FQGNSA. V lost 4 bases to trimming and J lost 0 bases, with 13 bases between them. The CDR3 DNA reads as TGTGCCAGCAGCTCGACAGTGCTGAGCTCCTATAATTCACCCCTCCACTTT. The encoded protein is CASSSTVLSSYNSPLHF.

This rearrangement joins TRBV7-9 to TRBJ2-3, with D uncertain. The V end was cut by 5 bases, the J end by 2 bases, with 8 bases between. The CDR3 covers 13 residues. Germline loops: CDR1 SEHNR, CDR2 FQNEAQ (reference sequence). CDR3 sequence (DNA): TGTGCCAGCAGCCTGGCATCCACAGATACGCAGTATTTT. This encodes CASSLASTDTQYF. The full variable domain, its missing parts supplied by reference TRBV7-9 and TRBJ2-3, is DTGVSQNPRHKITKRGQNVTFRCDPISEHNRLYWYRQTLGQGPEFLTYFQNEAQLEKSRLLSDRFSAERPKGSFSTLEIQRTEQGDSAMYLCASSLASTDTQYFGPGTRLTVL.

This clonotype was picked up a small number of times. V is TRBV6-2 or TRBV6-3 and J is TRBJ2-1; D may be TRBD1 or TRBD2 (5 bases each). V was shortened by 8 bases and J by 5 bases, with 13 bases between the two germline ends. CDR3 length: 13 amino acids. Per the germline V gene, CDR1 is MNHEY and CDR2 is SVGEGT. For the CDR3, the DNA is TGTGCCAGCTCCACCGGGACGAACAATGAGCAGTTCTTC. Residues: CASSTGTNNEQFF.

V and J are TRBV4-2 and TRBJ2-1; D is unresolved. The V and J ends lost 4 bases and 9 bases respectively, with 16 bases between them. The CDR3 is made up of 14 amino acids. Germline lookup yields CDR1 LGHNA and CDR2 YNFKEQ. The CDR3 DNA is TGTGCCAGCAGCCCACAGTATAACCCCCGTGAGCAGTTCTTC. Translated: CASSPQYNPREQFF.

V gene TRBV2 combines with J gene TRBJ2-1; D is possibly TRBD1 (5 bases). This CDR3 is built from 16 residues. Trimming left V 7 bases short and J 6 bases short, with 22 bases between. CDR1 is SNHLY and CDR2 is FYNNEI in the germline V gene. CDR3 region: CASTSPWGTASNEQFF. The DNA for the CDR3 is TGTGCCAGCACATCCCCCTGGGGCACGGCGTCCAATGAGCAGTTCTTC.

The table lists this clonotype with many counts. The chain combines TRBV7-8 with TRBJ1-5, with D maybe TRBD1 (5 bases). Germline V CDR1 and CDR2: SGHVS, FQNEAQ. V was cut by 4 bases and J by 7 bases, with 17 bases left in between. The CDR3 totals 15 residues. This chain's CDR3 is CASSSIGTLNQPQHF. DNA of the CDR3: TGTGCCAGCAGCTCGATCGGGACTCTTAACCAGCCCCAGCATTTT.

The sample holds a few counts of this clonotype. J is TRBJ2-7 and V is TRBV5-6; 12 bases align to TRBD1. This CDR3 is 16 amino acids long. J gave up 3 bases and V 2 bases, and 6 bases lay outside the gene matches. Germline CDR1 and CDR2: SGHDT and YYEEEE. Here the CDR3 DNA reads TGTGCCAGCAGCTTACTCCGGGACAGGGGGCTCTACGAGCAGTACTTC. Amino acids: CASSLLRDRGLYEQYF.

The J gene is TRBJ1-1, the V gene TRBV4-1, with D unresolved. Per germline, CDR1 MGHRA and CDR2 YSYEKL. CDR3 length equals 15 residues. V dropped 1 base and J dropped 4 bases, with 13 bases sitting between them. CDR3 protein: CASSQGPVVFTEAFF. The CDR3 DNA reads TGCGCCAGCAGCCAAGGGCCAGTCGTATTCACTGAAGCTTTCTTT.

This clonotype was picked up a small number of times. This chain joins TRBV7-8 and TRBJ2-7, with D perhaps matching TRBD2 (7 bases). Germline CDR1 and CDR2: SGHVS and FQNEAQ. The CDR3 is 14 amino acids. V lost 5 bases and J lost 1, with 12 bases in between. CDR3 in amino acids: CASSLGGLSYEQYF. CDR3 bases: TGTGCCAGCAGCCTCGGGGGGCTGTCCTACGAGCAGTACTTC.

This clonotype was detected a few times. The chain has TRBV6-8 and TRBJ1-2; possibly TRBD1 for D (6 bases). Trimming shortened V by 3 bases and J by 3 bases, and 17 bases separated the two germline ends. This CDR3 comprises 16 residues. Per germline, CDR1 MNHGY and CDR2 SAAAGT. CDR3 residues: CASSYLLETGDYGYTF. In DNA form, the CDR3 reads TGTGCCAGCAGTTATCTTCTGGAGACAGGCGACTATGGCTACACCTTC.

This clonotype has more than one count but fewer than ten. V usage is TRBV6-1 and J usage is TRBJ2-7; 10 nucleotides align to TRBD1. Germline CDR1 MNHNS, CDR2 SASEGT. The CDR3 has 15 residues. The ends lost 8 bases at V and 3 bases at J; junction bases unmatched: 10. CDR3 residues: CASLLTGQGIYEQYF. In DNA, the CDR3 is TGTGCCAGCTTATTAACGGGACAGGGGATCTACGAGCAGTACTTC.

The chain combines TRBV12-3 or TRBV12-4 with TRBJ1-2, with D hard to call. The V end lost 1 base, the J end lost 0 bases, and 6 bases lay between the germline ends. CDR3 size: 14 residues. Written as DNA, the CDR3 is TGTGCCAGCAGTTTAGGTTCAGCTAACTATGGCTACACCTTC. It translates to CASSLGSANYGYTF.